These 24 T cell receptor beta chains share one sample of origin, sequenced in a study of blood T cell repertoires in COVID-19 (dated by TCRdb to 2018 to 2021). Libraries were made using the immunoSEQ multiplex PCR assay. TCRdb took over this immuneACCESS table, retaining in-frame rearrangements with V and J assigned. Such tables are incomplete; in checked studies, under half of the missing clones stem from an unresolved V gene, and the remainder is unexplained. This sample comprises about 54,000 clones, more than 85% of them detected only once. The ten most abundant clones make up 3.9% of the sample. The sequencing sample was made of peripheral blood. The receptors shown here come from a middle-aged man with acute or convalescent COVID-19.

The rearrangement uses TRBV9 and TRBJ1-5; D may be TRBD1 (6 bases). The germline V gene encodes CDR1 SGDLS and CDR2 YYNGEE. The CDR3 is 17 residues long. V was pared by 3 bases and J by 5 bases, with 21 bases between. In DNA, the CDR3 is TGTGCCAGCAGCGCCTCACCCAACAGGGAGGGACATCAGCCCCAGCATTTT. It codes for CASSASPNREGHQPQHF.

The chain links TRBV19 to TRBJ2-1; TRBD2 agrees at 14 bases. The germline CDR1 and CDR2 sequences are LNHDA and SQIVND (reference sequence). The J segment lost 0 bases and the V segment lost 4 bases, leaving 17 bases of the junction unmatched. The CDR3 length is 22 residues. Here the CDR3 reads CASSKTGSSLGLAGASYNEQFF. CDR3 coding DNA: TGTGCCAGTAGTAAAACCGGGTCATCGCTGGGACTAGCGGGAGCCTCCTACAATGAGCAGTTCTTC.

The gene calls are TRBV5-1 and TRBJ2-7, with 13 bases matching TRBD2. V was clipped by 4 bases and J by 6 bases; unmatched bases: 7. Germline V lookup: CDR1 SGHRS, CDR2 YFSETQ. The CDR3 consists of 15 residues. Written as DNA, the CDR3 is TGCGCCAGCAGCCCTGGACTAGCGGGAGCGCGCGAGCAGTACTTC. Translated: CASSPGLAGAREQYF.

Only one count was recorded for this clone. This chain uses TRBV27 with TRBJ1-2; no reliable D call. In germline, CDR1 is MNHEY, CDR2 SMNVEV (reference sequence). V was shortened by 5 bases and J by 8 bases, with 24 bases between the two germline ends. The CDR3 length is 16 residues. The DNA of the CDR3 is TGTGCCAGCAGTCCGACCGGACTCGGGAACCTGGAGGGCTACACCTTC. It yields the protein CASSPTGLGNLEGYTF.

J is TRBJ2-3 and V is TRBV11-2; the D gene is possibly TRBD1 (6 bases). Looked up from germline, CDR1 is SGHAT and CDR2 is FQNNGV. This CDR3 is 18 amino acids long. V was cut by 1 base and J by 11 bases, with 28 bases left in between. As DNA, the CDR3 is TGTGCCAGCAGCTTAGGGCAAGCGTTCCAGACAGGACCCACAGAGCAGTATTTT. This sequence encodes CASSLGQAFQTGPTEQYF.

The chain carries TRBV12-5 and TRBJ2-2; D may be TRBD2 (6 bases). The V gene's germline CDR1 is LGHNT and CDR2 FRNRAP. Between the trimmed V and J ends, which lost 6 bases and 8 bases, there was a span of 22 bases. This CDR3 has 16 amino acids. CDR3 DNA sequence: TGTGCTAGTGGCCGGAGAATATCGGGGGAAGAAGGGGAGCTGTTTTTT. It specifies CASGRRISGEEGELFF.

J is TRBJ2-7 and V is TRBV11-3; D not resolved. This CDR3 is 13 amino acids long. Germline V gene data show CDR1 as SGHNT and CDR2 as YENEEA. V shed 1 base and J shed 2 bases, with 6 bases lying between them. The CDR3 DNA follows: TGTGCCAGCAGCTTAGCCAGCGCCTACGAGCAGTACTTC. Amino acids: CASSLASAYEQYF.

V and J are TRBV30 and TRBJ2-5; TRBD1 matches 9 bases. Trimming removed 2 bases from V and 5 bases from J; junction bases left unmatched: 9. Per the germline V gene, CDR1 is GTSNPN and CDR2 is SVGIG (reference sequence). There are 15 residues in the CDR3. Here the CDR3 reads CAWSTGDREGETQYF. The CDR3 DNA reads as TGTGCCTGGAGTACCGGGGACAGGGAGGGGGAGACCCAGTACTTC.

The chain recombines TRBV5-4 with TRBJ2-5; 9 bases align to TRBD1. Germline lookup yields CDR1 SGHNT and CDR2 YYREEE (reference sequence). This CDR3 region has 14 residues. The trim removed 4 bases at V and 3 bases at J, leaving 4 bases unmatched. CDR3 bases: TGTGCCAGCAGCGCCCGGGACAGGGAAGAGACCCAGTACTTC. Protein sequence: CASSARDREETQYF.

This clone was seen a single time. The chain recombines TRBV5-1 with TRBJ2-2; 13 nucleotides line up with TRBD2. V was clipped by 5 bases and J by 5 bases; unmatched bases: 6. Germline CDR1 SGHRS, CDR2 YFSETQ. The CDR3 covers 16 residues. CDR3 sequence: CASRGTSGKPTGELFF. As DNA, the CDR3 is TGCGCCAGCAGGGGGACTAGCGGGAAACCAACCGGGGAGCTGTTTTTT.

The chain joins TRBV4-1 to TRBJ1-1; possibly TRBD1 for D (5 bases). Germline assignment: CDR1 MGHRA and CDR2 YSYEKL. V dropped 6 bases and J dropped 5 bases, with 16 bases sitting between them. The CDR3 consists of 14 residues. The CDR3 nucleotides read TGCGCCAGCAGTACCTCCCAGGGATGGACTGAAGCTTTCTTT. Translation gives CASSTSQGWTEAFF.

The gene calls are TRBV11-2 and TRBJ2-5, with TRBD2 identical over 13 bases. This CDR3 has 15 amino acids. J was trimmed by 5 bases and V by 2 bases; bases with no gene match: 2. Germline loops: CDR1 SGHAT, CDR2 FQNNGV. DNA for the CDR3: TGTGCCAGCAGCTTAACTAGCGGGAGGGTGGAGACCCAGTACTTC. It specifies CASSLTSGRVETQYF. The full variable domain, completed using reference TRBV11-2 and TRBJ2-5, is EAGVAQSPRYKIIEKRQSVAFWCNPISGHATLYWYQQILGQGPKLLIQFQNNGVVDDSQLPKDRFSAERLKGVDSTLKIQPAKLEDSAVYLCASSLTSGRVETQYFGPGTRLLVL.

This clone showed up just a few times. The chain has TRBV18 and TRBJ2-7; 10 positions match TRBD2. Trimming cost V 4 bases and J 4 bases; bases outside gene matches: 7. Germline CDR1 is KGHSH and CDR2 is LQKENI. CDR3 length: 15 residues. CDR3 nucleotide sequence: TGTGCCAGCTCACGACCACTAGCGGGAAGTTACGAGCAGTACTTC. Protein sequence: CASSRPLAGSYEQYF.

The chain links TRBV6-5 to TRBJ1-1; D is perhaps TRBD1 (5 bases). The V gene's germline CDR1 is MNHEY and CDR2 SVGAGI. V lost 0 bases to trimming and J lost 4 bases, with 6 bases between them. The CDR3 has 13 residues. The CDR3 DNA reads TGTGCCAGCAGTTACTCGGGGCTCACTGAAGCTTTCTTT. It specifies CASSYSGLTEAFF.

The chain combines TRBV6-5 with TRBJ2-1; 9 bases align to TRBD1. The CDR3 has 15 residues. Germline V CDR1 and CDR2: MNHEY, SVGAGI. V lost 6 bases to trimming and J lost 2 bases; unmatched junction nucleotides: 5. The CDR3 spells CASSRDRGAYNEQFF. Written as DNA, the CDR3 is TGTGCCAGCAGCCGCGACAGGGGGGCCTACAATGAGCAGTTCTTC.

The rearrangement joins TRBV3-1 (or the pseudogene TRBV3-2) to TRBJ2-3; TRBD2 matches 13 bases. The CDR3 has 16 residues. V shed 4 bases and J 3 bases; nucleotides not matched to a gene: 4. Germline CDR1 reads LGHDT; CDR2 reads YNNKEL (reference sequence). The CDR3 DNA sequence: TGTGCCAGCAGCCCCTGGACTAGCGGGAGAACAGATACGCAGTATTTT. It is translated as CASSPWTSGRTDTQYF.

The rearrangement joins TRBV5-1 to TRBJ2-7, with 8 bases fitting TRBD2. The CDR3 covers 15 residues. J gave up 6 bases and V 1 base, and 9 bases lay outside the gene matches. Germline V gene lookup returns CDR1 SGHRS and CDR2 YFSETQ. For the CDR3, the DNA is TGCGCCAGCAGCTTGATGCCGGGAGGGCCTCTCGAGCAGTACTTC. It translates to CASSLMPGGPLEQYF.

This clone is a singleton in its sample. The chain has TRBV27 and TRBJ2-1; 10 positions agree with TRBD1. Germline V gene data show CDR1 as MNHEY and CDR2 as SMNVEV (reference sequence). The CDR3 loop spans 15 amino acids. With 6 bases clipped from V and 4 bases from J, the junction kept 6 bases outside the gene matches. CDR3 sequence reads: CASRTRQGAYNEQFF. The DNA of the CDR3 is TGTGCCAGCAGGACGCGACAGGGGGCTTACAATGAGCAGTTCTTC.

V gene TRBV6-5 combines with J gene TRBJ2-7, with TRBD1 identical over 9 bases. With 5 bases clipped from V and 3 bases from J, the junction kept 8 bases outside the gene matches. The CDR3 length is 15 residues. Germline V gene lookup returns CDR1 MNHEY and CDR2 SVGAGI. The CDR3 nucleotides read TGTGCCAGCAGTCGCCTACAGGGGGCCCTCTACGAGCAGTACTTC. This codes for CASSRLQGALYEQYF.

The CDR3 DNA reads TGTGCCAGCAGTACTGGACAGGGGGTTTCACCCCTCCACTTT. Amino acid sequence: CASSTGQGVSPLHF. This sequence joins TRBV6-2 or TRBV6-3 and TRBJ1-6, with TRBD1 matching 10 bases. The trim removed 5 bases at V and 9 bases at J, leaving 4 bases unmatched. The V gene's germline CDR1 is MNHEY and CDR2 SVGEGT. CDR3 length equals 14 residues.

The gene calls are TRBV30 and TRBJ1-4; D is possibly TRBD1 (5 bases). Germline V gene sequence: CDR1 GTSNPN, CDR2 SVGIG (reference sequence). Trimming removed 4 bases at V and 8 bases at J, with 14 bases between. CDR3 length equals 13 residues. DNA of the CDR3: TGTGCCTGGAATTCAGGGTTAGAGGAAAAACTGTTTTTT. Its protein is CAWNSGLEEKLFF.

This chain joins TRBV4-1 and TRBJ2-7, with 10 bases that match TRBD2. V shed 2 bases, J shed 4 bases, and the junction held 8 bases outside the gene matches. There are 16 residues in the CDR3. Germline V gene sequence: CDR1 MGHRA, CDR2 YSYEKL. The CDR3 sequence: CASSQLAGESRYEQYF. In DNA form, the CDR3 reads TGCGCCAGCAGCCAACTAGCGGGAGAGTCTAGGTACGAGCAGTACTTC.

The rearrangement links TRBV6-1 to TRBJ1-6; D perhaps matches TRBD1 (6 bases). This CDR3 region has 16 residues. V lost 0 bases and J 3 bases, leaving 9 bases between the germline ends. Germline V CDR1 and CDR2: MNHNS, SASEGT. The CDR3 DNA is TGTGCCAGCAGTGAAGCACGGACAGTCTATAATTCACCCCTCCACTTT. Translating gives CASSEARTVYNSPLHF.

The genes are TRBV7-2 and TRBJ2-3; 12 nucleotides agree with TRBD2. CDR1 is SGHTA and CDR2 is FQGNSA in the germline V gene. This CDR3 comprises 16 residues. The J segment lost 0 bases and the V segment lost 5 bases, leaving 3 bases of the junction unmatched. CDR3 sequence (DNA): TGTGCCAGCAGCCCCGGACTAGCGGGGAGCACAGATACGCAGTATTTT. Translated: CASSPGLAGSTDTQYF. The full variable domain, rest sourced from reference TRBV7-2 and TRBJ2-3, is GAGVSQSPSNKVTEKGKDVELRCDPISGHTALYWYRQSLGQGLEFLIYFQGNSAPDKSGLPSDRFSAERTGGSVSTLTIQRTQQEDSAVYLCASSPGLAGSTDTQYFGPGTRLTVL.